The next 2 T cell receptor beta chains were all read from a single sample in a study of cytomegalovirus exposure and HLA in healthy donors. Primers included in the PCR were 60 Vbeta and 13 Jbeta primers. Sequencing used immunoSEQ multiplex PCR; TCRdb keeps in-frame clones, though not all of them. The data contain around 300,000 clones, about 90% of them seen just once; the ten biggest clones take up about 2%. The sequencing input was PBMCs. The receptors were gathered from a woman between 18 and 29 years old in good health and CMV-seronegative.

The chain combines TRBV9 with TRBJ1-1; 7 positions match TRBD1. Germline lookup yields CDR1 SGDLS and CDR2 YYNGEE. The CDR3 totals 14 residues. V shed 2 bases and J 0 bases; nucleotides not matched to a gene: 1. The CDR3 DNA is TGTGCCAGCAGCGTGACAGGGATGAACACTGAAGCTTTCTTT. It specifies CASSVTGMNTEAFF. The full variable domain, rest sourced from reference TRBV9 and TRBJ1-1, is DSGVTQTPKHLITATGQRVTLRCSPRSGDLSVYWYQQSLDQGLQFLIQYYNGEERAKGNILERFSAQQFPDLHSELNLSSLELGDSALYFCASSVTGMNTEAFFGQGTRLTVV.

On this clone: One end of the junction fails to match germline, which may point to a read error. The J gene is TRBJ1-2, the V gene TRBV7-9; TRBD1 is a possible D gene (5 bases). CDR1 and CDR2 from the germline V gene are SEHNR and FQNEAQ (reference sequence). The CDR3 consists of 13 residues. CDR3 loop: CSSGAEGPYGYTF. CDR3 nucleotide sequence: TGTTCCAGTGGGGCAGAAGGTCCTTATGGCTACACCTTC.